This passage covers 3 T cell receptor beta chains from one sample sequenced in a study of T cell repertoires in cytomegalovirus infection. No antigen has been assigned to these receptors. TCRdb reanalysed the reads using MiXCR and keeps one entry per CDR3 protein. The repertoire holds fewer than 1,000,000 distinct CDR3 sequences, with more than 25% as singletons. The source material was cultured CD8+ T cells from PBMCs, sampled from culture after CMV antigen stimulation. Receptors originate from a human donor in good health (CMV status not recorded). Some clones in this sample may be carry-over from other donors' samples.

This clonotype was seen many times. A read error may account for a junction end that differs from germline. CDR3 DNA: TGTGCCAGCAGCCAGGTCACCGGGGAGCTGTTTTTT. Protein product: CASSQVTGELFF. The V and J genes are TRBV4-1 and TRBJ2-2; no definite D call. The CDR3 is 12 residues long. From germline, CDR1 is MGHRA and CDR2 YSYEKL.

V usage is TRBV29-1 and J usage is TRBJ1-2; 10 bases are shared with TRBD1. Germline V gives CDR1 SQVTM, CDR2 ANQGSEA. V gave up 4 bases and J gave up 4 bases; unmatched junction bases: 9. This CDR3 region has 15 residues. This CDR3 is CSVGDRDRGAYGYTF. The CDR3 bases are TGCAGCGTTGGGGACAGGGACAGGGGTGCCTATGGCTACACCTTC.

The CDR3 spells CASSPWTPNEKLFF. The CDR3 nucleotides read TGTGCCAGCAGCCCGTGGACCCCTAATGAAAAACTGTTTTTT. The rearrangement uses TRBV11-2 and TRBJ1-4; no firm D call. The V gene lost 5 bases and the J gene lost 3 bases, with 10 bases spanning the gap. The CDR3 extends over 14 amino acids. The germline V gene encodes CDR1 SGHAT and CDR2 FQNNGV.